This T cell receptor (beta chain) emerged from a study of human T cells and chemical hapten exposure. Study-level background: Patch tests containing 0.01% DPC, applied to the upper back, were read at 6 days.

Time point meaning: patch test 1, 2 weeks after DPC sensitization. Treatment of the sample: therapeutic diphenylcyclopropenone sensitization with weekly scalp DPC. Every donor had alopecia and was 18 to 70 years old; all were suitable for DPC. The total RNA was obtained from whole blood that was not fractionated. It was the library that attached unique molecular identifiers to individual cDNA molecules. TCRdb reanalysed the RACE reads using MiXCR and keeps one entry per CDR3 protein. The profile shows about 110,000 distinct CDR3 sequences, 8% to 13% of them singletons. This clonotype was seen ten or more times. The input for sequencing was whole blood, taken in connection with sensitization to the hapten diphenylcyclopropenone (DPC). This TCR came from a woman aged 40 to 49 with alopecia areata. Some clones in this sample may be carry-over from other donors' samples.

CDR3 sequence: CASSPDRGGQPQHF. In nucleotides, the CDR3 is TGCGCCAGCAGCCCAGACAGGGGAGGACAGCCCCAGCATTTT. The rearrangement uses TRBV5-1 and TRBJ1-5, with TRBD1 matching over 8 bases. Germline V gene data show CDR1 as SGHRS and CDR2 as YFSETQ. Unmatched junction bases numbered 7, after V lost 4 bases and J lost 7 bases. The CDR3 is 14 amino acids.